Listed below are T cell receptor beta chains from one sample, sequenced in a study of blood T cell repertoires in COVID-19. TCRdb's table, derived via immunoSEQ multiplex PCR, lists solely in-frame clones and lacks some. Among around 190,000 clones, about 80% were seen once, and the ten largest hold roughly 6.3%. Sequencing was done on a sample of peripheral blood. The receptor set was obtained from a human donor in a cohort sampled during active COVID-19. Each CDR3 is given with its conserved first and last residue. The D gene is left open where the match is weak. Size is omitted from some rows. Given values are once, few, many or a class for expanded clones.

>TRBJ2-5|NA|TRBV7-8|NA
TGTGCCAGCAGCTTAGCGGTCTCTGGCGGGAAAGAGACCCAGTACTTC
CASSLAVSGGKETQYF
>TRBJ1-3|NA|TRBV27|NA
TGTGCCAGCGTGTTCGGCTCTGGAAACACCATATATTTT
CASVFGSGNTIYF
>TRBJ2-3|NA|TRBV6-1|TRBD2
TGTGCCAGCAGTGATATCGGGAGGGGGGATACGCAGTATTTT
CASSDIGRGDTQYF
>TRBJ2-7|NA|TRBV6-5|NA
TGTGCCAGCAGTTACCGGGGTGGCGAGCAGTACTTC
CASSYRGGEQYF
>TRBJ1-2|NA|TRBV7-8|NA
TGTGCCAGCAGCCAATCGACACGGTCTAACTATGGCTACACCTTC
CASSQSTRSNYGYTF
>TRBJ1-5|NA|TRBV19|NA
TGTGCCAGTAGTATGGAGAAAGCAGTTAGCAATCAGCCCCAGCATTTT
CASSMEKAVSNQPQHF
>TRBJ2-1|NA|TRBV6-5|NA
TGTGCCAGCAGTTATAGCGACGAGCAGTTCTTC
CASSYSDEQFF
>TRBJ2-3|once|TRBV7-2|TRBD2
TGTGCCAGCAGCTTAGCCCGGATCAACGGGGGGGCCTTGAGCGCAGATACGCAGTATTTT
CASSLARINGGALSADTQYF
>TRBJ2-5|NA|TRBV5-4|NA
TGTGCCAGCAGCCCAGAGAGCGGTACTCAAGAGACCCAGTACTTC
CASSPESGTQETQYF
>TRBJ1-3|few|TRBV25-1|TRBD1
TGTGCCAGCGCCCGGGACAGGGGGGATGGAAACACCATATATTTT
CASARDRGDGNTIYF
>TRBJ1-4|NA|TRBV2|NA
TGTGCCAGCAGTCGGAAGGGGCTTAATGAAAAACTGTTTTTT
CASSRKGLNEKLFF
>TRBJ1-3|NA|TRBV4-1|NA
TGCGCCAGCAGCCAAGATACAGGGATACCTGGAAACACCATATATTTT
CASSQDTGIPGNTIYF
>TRBJ2-3|NA|TRBV5-4|NA
TGTGCCAGCAACCCTAGAAGCACAGATACGCAGTATTTT
CASNPRSTDTQYF
>TRBJ2-1|NA|TRBV12-3/TRBV12-4|NA
TGTGCCAGCAGCCGCAGGGTAGGTGAGCAGTTCTTC
CASSRRVGEQFF
>TRBJ1-4|NA|TRBV5-1|NA
TGCGCCAGCAGCTTGACATCCTCAACTAATGAAAAACTGTTTTTT
CASSLTSSTNEKLFF
>TRBJ1-2|NA|TRBV4-2|NA
TGTGCCAGCAGCCGACAGACAGCCCGTACTAACTATGGCTACACCTTC
CASSRQTARTNYGYTF
>TRBJ1-1|NA|TRBV7-9|NA
TGTGCCAGCAGGGGGTCGCGGGCCCAAGACACTGAAGCTTTCTTT
CASRGSRAQDTEAFF
>TRBJ1-5|NA|TRBV6-2/TRBV6-3|TRBD1
TGTGCCAGCAGTTACGCGGGACAGGGAGTCGGTCAGCCCCAGCATTTT
CASSYAGQGVGQPQHF
>TRBJ2-7|NA|TRBV2|TRBD1
TGTGCCAGCAGACAGGGGCAGGTCTACGAGCAGTACTTC
CASRQGQVYEQYF
>TRBJ1-5|NA|TRBV2|NA
TGTGCCAGCAGAAGGGGGGGGAGTCAGCCCCAGCATTTT
CASRRGGSQPQHF
>TRBJ2-1|NA|TRBV5-4|TRBD2
TGTGCCAGCATCCTCGCGGGGGGGCCTGTGAATGAGCAGTTCTTC
CASILAGGPVNEQFF
>TRBJ1-1|NA|TRBV6-1|TRBD1
TGTGCCAGCAGTGAATGGGGACAGGGAAACACTGAAGCTTTCTTT
CASSEWGQGNTEAFF
>TRBJ1-6|NA|TRBV6-5|NA
TGTGCCGTTCAGGCTGCCCATAATTCACCCCTCCACTTT
CAVQAAHNSPLHF
>TRBJ2-2|NA|TRBV4-1|TRBD2
TGCGCCAGCAGCCTGACTAGCGGGGACACCGGGGAGCTGTTTTTT
CASSLTSGDTGELFF
>TRBJ2-3|NA|TRBV23-1|NA
TGCGCCAGCAGTCAATCGGCCCCCAACACAGATACGCAGTATTTT
CASSQSAPNTDTQYF
>TRBJ2-7|NA|TRBV6-5|NA
TGTGCCAGCAGGCAGGACAGCCCCTACGAGCAGTACTTC
CASRQDSPYEQYF
>TRBJ1-1|NA|TRBV3-1/TRBV3-2|NA
TGTGCCAGCAGCCAAGACGGGGGGGCAGGGGAGGGCTTAAACACTGAAGCTTTCTTT
CASSQDGGAGEGLNTEAFF
>TRBJ1-2|once|TRBV29-1|TRBD1
TGCAGCGCCGACCGGGGGGACAGGCCTAGGGGCTATGGCTACACCTTC
CSADRGDRPRGYGYTF
>TRBJ1-5|NA|TRBV27|NA
TGTGCCAGCAGTTTGGCCAGAGAGGGCAATCAGCCCCAGCATTTT
CASSLAREGNQPQHF
>TRBJ2-3|NA|TRBV11-2|NA
TGTGCCAGCAGTCTCACAGATACGCAGTATTTT
CASSLTDTQYF
>TRBJ2-7|NA|TRBV5-1|TRBD2
TGCGCCAGCAGCTTGCGGCCTAGCGGGGGGGACAGAAACCCTTACGAGCAGTACTTC
CASSLRPSGGDRNPYEQYF
>TRBJ2-3|NA|TRBV4-1|TRBD2
TGCGCCAGCAGCCACCCCCCGGCTAGCGGGGGGACAACAGATACGCAGTATTTT
CASSHPPASGGTTDTQYF
>TRBJ2-7|once|TRBV3-1/TRBV3-2|NA
TGTGCCAGCAGCCAAGATTTAGGCAGGGAGCAGTACTTC
CASSQDLGREQYF
>TRBJ1-2|NA|TRBV5-1|TRBD1
TGCGCCAGCAGCTTGGAGGGGACAGGCGATGGCTACACCTTC
CASSLEGTGDGYTF
>TRBJ1-5|NA|TRBV5-4|NA
TGTGCCAGCAGCTCCGGGGGTAGCAATCAGCCCCAGCATTTT
CASSSGGSNQPQHF
>TRBJ1-2|NA|TRBV2|NA
TGTGCAAGCAGAGGGACAAACACTAACTATGGCTACACCTTC
CASRGTNTNYGYTF
>TRBJ2-7|NA|TRBV11-2|NA
TGTGCCAGCAGCTTTGGGACTGGAGTCCTTGGGGCCCTCGAGCAGTACTTC
CASSFGTGVLGALEQYF
>TRBJ1-6|NA|TRBV6-1|NA
TGTGCCAGCAGTGAAGCCCAGGGGATGGGCTCCTATAATTCACCCCTCCACTTT
CASSEAQGMGSYNSPLHF
>TRBJ2-5|NA|TRBV13|NA
TGTGCCAGCAGCTTAGGGTGGGGGGAAACCGACCAAGAGACCCAGTACTTC
CASSLGWGETDQETQYF
>TRBJ1-2|NA|TRBV23-1|TRBD1
TGCGCCAGCAGTCAATCCCAGGACAGGAGAAACTATGGCTACACCTTC
CASSQSQDRRNYGYTF
>TRBJ1-1|NA|TRBV6-5|TRBD1
TGTGCCAGCAGTCCAGGGGGCAGGAGCACTGAAGCTTTCTTT
CASSPGGRSTEAFF
>TRBJ2-2|few|TRBV19|TRBD2
TGTGCCAGTAGTGGATGGCTAGCGGAGGGCGGGGAGCTGTTTTTT
CASSGWLAEGGELFF
>TRBJ2-1|NA|TRBV19|NA
TGTGCCAGTAGTTACAGCTCCTACAATGAGCAGTTCTTC
CASSYSSYNEQFF
>TRBJ2-2|NA|TRBV7-7|TRBD2
TGTGCTAGCAGCTCGGGGGGTCCCGCCGGGGAGCTGTTTTTT
CASSSGGPAGELFF
>TRBJ1-6|NA|TRBV19|NA
TGTGCCAGTAGCCCCGGGGTAAAGTCACCCCTCCACTTT
CASSPGVKSPLHF
>TRBJ2-2|NA|TRBV14|TRBD1
TGTGCCAGCAGCCAAGAATTTCGGACAGGGGTAGGCACCGGGGAGCTGTTTTTT
CASSQEFRTGVGTGELFF
>TRBJ1-5|NA|TRBV19|NA
TGTGCCAGTAGTACCTCAGTGGGAGGGGTAAGCAATCAGCCCCAGCATTTT
CASSTSVGGVSNQPQHF
>TRBJ2-3|NA|TRBV5-6|TRBD2
TGTGCCAGCAGCTTCGGGACTAGCGGGATCACAGATACGCAGTATTTT
CASSFGTSGITDTQYF
>TRBJ2-3|NA|TRBV15|NA
TGTGCCACCAGACAGGGTGCTAGCACAGATACGCAGTATTTT
CATRQGASTDTQYF
>TRBJ2-2|NA|TRBV19|NA
TGTGCCAGTTCAACATCAGCCAGGGCGGTCTACACCGGGGAGCTGTTTTTT
CASSTSARAVYTGELFF
>TRBJ1-2|NA|TRBV7-9|NA
TGTGCCAGCAGCCGCCAGGGTGGCTACACCTTC
CASSRQGGYTF
>TRBJ1-5|NA|TRBV12-5|NA
TGTGCTAGTGGTTTGGAGTCAGGGGTGGTCAATCAGCCCCAGCATTTT
CASGLESGVVNQPQHF
>TRBJ2-1|NA|TRBV30|NA
TGTGCCTGGAGTGGGCACTACAATGAGCAGTTCTTC
CAWSGHYNEQFF